The T cell receptor beta chain under discussion was sequenced for a study of blood T cells in healthy people across ages. Across the whole study: Template switching retrieved approximately one barcoded beta molecule for each two T cells.

The CDR3 spans 14 residues. Per the germline V gene, CDR1 is SGHDN and CDR2 is FVKESK. Combining a sample-barcoded 5' primer with a J-beta primer mix, a second PCR ran for 7 to 11 cycles. Unique molecular identifiers of 12 random nucleotides labeled each cDNA. No fewer than 3 million CDR3-containing paired-end reads came from each sample. TCRdb re-analysed the 5' RACE reads in MiXCR, keeping a single row per CDR3 protein. The sample gives 700,000 to 800,000 distinct CDR3 sequences, roughly two fifths of which show up once; around a fifth is in the top ten. Overall study findings and caveats: Roughly linear age-related decline in beta diversity appeared, significant by age 40.

Comment on this clonotype: Its antigen is not known. One end of the junction varies from germline; a read error may be responsible.

Sequencing input: blood. The TCR sequence derives from a woman aged 60-70 years in good health. The chain combines TRBV14 with TRBJ2-5, with unresolved D. The CDR3 DNA is TGTGCCAGCGGCCAAGAGTGGAACCAAGAGGCCCAGTACTTC. Encoded protein: CASGQEWNQEAQYF.